One sample yielded the 4 T cell receptor beta chains listed below, sequenced in a study of chemoradiotherapy in HPV16-positive cancers. Assay: immunoSEQ multiplex PCR; the TCRdb copy retains only in-frame clones and omits some. The top ten hold around 4.4% of the sample, which has about 68,000 clones, roughly 86% seen once. The starting material was blood, obtained from a patient who underwent chemoradiotherapy. Receptor source: a human donor with HPV-associated anogenital cancer.

The count of this clone is one. V is TRBV14 and J is TRBJ2-3; 11 nucleotides line up with TRBD2. Losses at the gene ends were 2 bases for V and 7 bases for J; bases not matched to a gene: 8. Looked up from germline, CDR1 is SGHDN and CDR2 is FVKESK. The CDR3 length is 16 residues. CDR3 in DNA: TGTGCCAGCAGCCAACGGACTAGCGGGCGAAGGAATACGCAGTATTTT. Translating it yields CASSQRTSGRRNTQYF. The whole variable domain, remainder taken from reference TRBV14 and TRBJ2-3, is EAGVTQFPSHSVIEKGQTVTLRCDPISGHDNLYWYRRVMGKEIKFLLHFVKESKQDESGMPNNRFLAERTGGTYSTLKVQPAELEDSGVYFCASSQRTSGRRNTQYFGPGTRLTVL.

The V and J genes are TRBV5-1 and TRBJ1-6; the match to TRBD1 covers 7 bases. This CDR3 comprises 14 residues. V shed 5 bases, J shed 6 bases, and the junction held 5 bases outside the gene matches. Germline lookup yields CDR1 SGHRS and CDR2 YFSETQ. CDR3 sequence (DNA): TGCGCCAGCAGGGAGACAGGGCCTAATTCACCCCTCCACTTT. Protein sequence: CASRETGPNSPLHF.

This sequence joins TRBV5-1 and TRBJ2-3; TRBD2 matches at 8 bases. Trimming at V came to 7 bases and at J to 3 bases, leaving 4 bases not matched to a gene. CDR1 is SGHRS and CDR2 is YFSETQ in the germline V gene. The CDR3 covers 13 residues. CDR3 loop: CASRAGVTDTQYF. CDR3 nucleotide sequence: TGCGCCAGCCGAGCGGGAGTAACAGATACGCAGTATTTT.

The chain's CDR3 is CASYSGTSYGYTF. In DNA form, the CDR3 reads TGTGCCAGCTACAGTGGGACATCCTATGGCTACACCTTC. V and J are TRBV30 and TRBJ1-2, with D maybe TRBD1 (6 bases). Germline CDR1 is GTSNPN and CDR2 is SVGIG (reference sequence). The CDR3 is made up of 13 amino acids. V was pared by 8 bases and J by 4 bases, with 17 bases between.